These 11 T cell receptor beta chains came from one sample sequenced in a study of T cells in Graves' hyperthyroidism and ophthalmopathy. Amplified regions were TCR beta CDR3 sequences from RNA transcripts. TCR CDR3 regions were first amplified by RT-PCR with HTBI primers. TCRdb itself ran the multiplex PCR reads through MiXCR, one entry per CDR3 protein. This sample has roughly 710,000 distinct CDR3 sequences, with around a third found just once. The sequenced material came from blood. Receptors were obtained from a woman between 35 and 50 years old with Graves' hyperthyroidism.

This clonotype was counted only a few times. The V call is TRBV4-1, the J call TRBJ1-1; TRBD1 might be the D (5 bases). Germline CDR1 MGHRA, CDR2 YSYEKL. Between the trimmed V and J ends, which lost 3 bases and 1 base, there was a span of 9 bases. This CDR3 has 14 residues. The DNA for the CDR3 is TGCGCCAGCAGCCACATACAGGAGAACACTGAAGCTTTCTTT. It codes for CASSHIQENTEAFF.

This clonotype was seen a few times. The chain is built from TRBV20-1 and TRBJ1-5, with a possible D match to TRBD1 (5 bases). Trimming stripped 6 bases from V and 2 bases from J, with 14 bases between. Germline CDR1 and CDR2: DFQATT and SNEGSKA (reference sequence). This CDR3 is 14 amino acids long. This CDR3 is CSATVGVGNQPQHF. In nucleotides, the CDR3 is TGCAGTGCCACAGTGGGGGTGGGCAATCAGCCCCAGCATTTT.

V gene TRBV2 combines with J gene TRBJ2-7; possible D gene TRBD1, 5 bases. Germline-derived CDR1 and CDR2 are SNHLY and FYNNEI. This CDR3 comprises 13 residues. Trimming took off 7 bases at V and 4 bases at J, with 14 bases between the two ends. CDR3 residues: CASTDRQFYEQYF. The CDR3 DNA follows: TGTGCCAGCACCGACAGACAATTTTACGAGCAGTACTTC.

The J gene is TRBJ2-7, the V gene TRBV11-1, with TRBD1 matching over 9 bases. Germline CDR1 SGHAT, CDR2 FQDESV (reference sequence). CDR3 size: 15 residues. After removal of 6 bases from V and 2 bases from J, the junction contained 8 bases not matched to a gene. CDR3 nucleotides: TGTGCCAGCAGAACAGGGGGCGCGGATCCCTACGAGCAGTACTTC. This sequence encodes CASRTGGADPYEQYF.

V and J are TRBV10-3 and TRBJ1-1, with TRBD1 as a possible D gene (5 bases). V was cut by 4 bases and J by 1 base, with 13 bases left in between. The CDR3 is made up of 15 amino acids. The germline V gene has CDR1 ENHRY and CDR2 SYGVKD. CDR3 in DNA: TGTGCCATCAGTGGCCAGGACGGGGGGAACACTGAAGCTTTCTTT. Protein sequence: CAISGQDGGNTEAFF.

This clonotype came up a few times. J is TRBJ1-1 and V is TRBV19, with 7 bases lining up with TRBD1. CDR1 and CDR2 from the germline V gene are LNHDA and SQIVND (reference sequence). The CDR3 has 13 residues. The J segment lost 7 bases and the V segment lost 5 bases, leaving 7 bases of the junction unmatched. The CDR3: CASSPGTAYEAFF. DNA for the CDR3: TGTGCCAGTAGTCCTGGGACAGCCTATGAAGCTTTCTTT.

This chain joins TRBV12-3 or TRBV12-4 and TRBJ2-7; D tentatively reads TRBD1 or TRBD2 (5 bases each). The length of the CDR3 is 13 residues. V gave up 6 bases and J gave up 7 bases, with 16 bases separating them. The CDR3 region has the DNA TGTGCCAGCAGCGTAGAGGGGACGGGGGAGCAGTACTTC. Amino acids: CASSVEGTGEQYF.

For the CDR3, the DNA is TGTGCCAGCAGCTTGGAGGTGGTTGGGGACGGCTACACCTTC. Its protein product is CASSLEVVGDGYTF. The chain recombines TRBV5-5 with TRBJ1-2; D is possibly TRBD1 (5 bases). The CDR3 spans 14 residues. In germline, CDR1 is SGHKS, CDR2 YYEKEE (reference sequence). Trimming left V 0 bases short and J 8 bases short, with 14 bases between.

This clonotype was seen repeatedly, ten times or more. The V call is TRBV29-1, the J call TRBJ2-7; 12 positions agree with TRBD1. The CDR3 is 14 residues long. V shed 4 bases and J 5 bases; nucleotides not matched to a gene: 6. CDR1 and CDR2 from the germline V gene are SQVTM and ANQGSEA. The CDR3 sequence: CSVVPGTGGNEQYF. CDR3 nucleotides: TGCAGCGTTGTACCCGGGACAGGGGGCAACGAGCAGTACTTC.

This clonotype has a handful of counts. The chain is built from TRBV12-3 or TRBV12-4 and TRBJ2-7; possible D gene TRBD1, 5 bases. The CDR3 runs to 12 residues. The CDR3: CATRQLSYEQYF. The CDR3 region has the DNA TGTGCTACCAGACAGCTCTCCTACGAGCAGTACTTC.

This clonotype was counted ten times or more. The chain couples TRBV19 to TRBJ1-2; 10 bases are shared with TRBD1. After removal of 4 bases from V and 8 bases from J, the junction contained 7 bases not matched to a gene. CDR1 is LNHDA, CDR2 SQIVND, per germline (reference sequence). The CDR3 totals 14 residues. CDR3 amino acids: CASSTSRDRGGYTF. DNA of the CDR3: TGTGCCAGTAGTACGTCCCGGGACAGGGGCGGCTACACCTTC.